A single sample gave rise to the 4 T cell receptor beta chains below, sequenced in a study of identical twins. TCRdb itself ran the 5' RACE reads through MiXCR, one entry per CDR3 protein. The data hold under 800,000 distinct CDR3 sequences, with around 21% observed a single time. The sample was also linked to a second study, of T cells expressing NK-cell markers.

Sequenced: PBMCs. These receptors originate from a woman under 30 in good health.

The chain combines TRBV2 with TRBJ2-1, with 10 bases identical to TRBD2. CDR1 and CDR2 (germline): SNHLY, FYNNEI. This CDR3 spans 13 amino acids. The CDR3 sequence is CGRKREGYNEQFF. The CDR3 DNA reads as TGTGGCCGTAAGCGGGAGGGATACAATGAGCAGTTCTTC. Full variable domain (rest looked up from reference TRBV2 and TRBJ2-1): EPEVTQTPSHQVTQMGQEVILRCVPISNHLYFYWYRQILGQKVEFLVSFYNNEISEKSEIFDDQFSVERPDGSNFTLKIRSTKLEDSAMYFCGRKREGYNEQFFGPGTRLTVL.

This chain's CDR3 is CSARISDRGPNTEAFF. In DNA form, the CDR3 reads TGCAGTGCTAGAATCTCGGACAGGGGACCCAACACTGAAGCTTTCTTT. The rearrangement links TRBV20-1 to TRBJ1-1; 9 nucleotides agree with TRBD1. This CDR3 has 16 residues. Per germline, CDR1 DFQATT and CDR2 SNEGSKA (reference sequence). The V segment lost 2 bases and the J segment 2 bases; nucleotides outside the gene matches: 9.

The V and J genes are TRBV29-1 and TRBJ2-1; D is ambiguous. Deletions cut 1 base from V and 5 bases from J, with 9 bases between. CDR3 length: 13 amino acids. Looked up from germline, CDR1 is SQVTM and CDR2 is ANQGSEA. CDR3 DNA sequence: TGCAGCGTTGAAGGGGGAAGAAACAATGAGCAGTTCTTC. This encodes CSVEGGRNNEQFF.

In this sample, this clonotype turned up a few times. V and J are TRBV5-1 and TRBJ2-5, with D possibly TRBD2 on 5 matching bases. V lost 4 bases to trimming and J lost 0 bases, with 10 bases between them. The CDR3 has 14 residues. Germline V gene sequence: CDR1 SGHRS, CDR2 YFSETQ. The CDR3 coding sequence is TGCGCCAGCAGCCTCGAGGACTACCAAGAGACCCAGTACTTC. Its translation: CASSLEDYQETQYF.